This TCR beta chain was retrieved from a study of T cell repertoires and HLA-DP antigens. Study-wide background: CD4+ T cells were cocultured with HeLa cells expressing HLA-DP.

Germline CDR1 and CDR2: GTSNPN and SVGIG (reference sequence). Trimming shortened V by 5 bases and J by 5 bases, and 12 bases separated the two germline ends. This CDR3 contains 12 residues. Deep-resolution sequencing targeted around 190,000 T cell genomes in pre-culture CD4+ samples. Using immunoSEQ multiplex PCR, the repertoire was profiled, and TCRdb retains in-frame clones only, with some absent. This table has about 120,000 clones, 90% to 95% appearing once. With regard to this clone: What it recognizes is unknown.

The chain has TRBV30 and TRBJ1-2, with D uncertain. The sample taken for sequencing was CD4+ T cells from PBMCs. The receptor was derived from a woman aged 18-29 years in good health and CMV-seronegative. The CDR3 sequence is CAWGYLEYGYTF. As DNA, the CDR3 is TGTGCCTGGGGGTACCTAGAGTATGGCTACACCTTC.